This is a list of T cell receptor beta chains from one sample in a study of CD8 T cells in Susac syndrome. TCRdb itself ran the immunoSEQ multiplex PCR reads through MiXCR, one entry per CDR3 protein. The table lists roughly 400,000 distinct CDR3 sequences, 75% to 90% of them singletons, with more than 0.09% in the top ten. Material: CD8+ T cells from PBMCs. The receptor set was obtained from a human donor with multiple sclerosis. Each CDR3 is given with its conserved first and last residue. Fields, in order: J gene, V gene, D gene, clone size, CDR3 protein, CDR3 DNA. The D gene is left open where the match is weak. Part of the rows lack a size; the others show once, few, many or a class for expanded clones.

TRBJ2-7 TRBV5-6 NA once CASSLAGQGHQYF TGTGCCAGCAGCTTGGCTGGTCAGGGTCATCAGTACTTC
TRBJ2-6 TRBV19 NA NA CASCLDPSGANVLTF TGTGCCAGTTGCCTCGATCCCTCTGGGGCCAACGTCCTGACTTTC
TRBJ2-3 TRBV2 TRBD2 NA CASSDGREDSTDTQYF TGTGCCAGCAGTGATGGGCGGGAGGATAGCACAGATACGCAGTATTTT
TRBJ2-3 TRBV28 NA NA CASFLGNTQYF TGTGCCAGCTTCCTAGGGAATACGCAGTATTTT
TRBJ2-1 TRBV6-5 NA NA CASSLDGASYNEQFF TGTGCCAGCAGCCTCGACGGAGCTAGCTACAATGAGCAGTTCTTC
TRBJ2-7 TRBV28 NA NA CASRPRQNSYEQYF TGTGCCAGCAGACCAAGACAGAACTCCTACGAGCAGTACTTC
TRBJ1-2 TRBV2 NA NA CASSRPLLYPGSNYGYTF TGTGCCAGCAGTAGGCCCTTGCTTTACCCGGGGTCCAACTATGGCTACACCTTC
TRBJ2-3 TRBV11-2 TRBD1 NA CASSTAGQGSTDTQYF TGTGCCAGCAGCACCGCTGGACAGGGGAGCACAGATACGCAGTATTTT
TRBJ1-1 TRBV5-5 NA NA CASSTSGGSEAFF TGTGCCAGCAGCACCTCCGGGGGGTCTGAAGCTTTCTTT
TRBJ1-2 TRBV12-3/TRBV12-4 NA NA CASSLGGQGKDYGYTF TGTGCCAGCAGTTTAGGGGGCCAGGGGAAGGACTATGGCTACACCTTC
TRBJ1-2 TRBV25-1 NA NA CASRGTEVGGTFGYTF TGTGCCAGCAGGGGGACCGAGGTTGGAGGTACTTTTGGCTACACCTTC
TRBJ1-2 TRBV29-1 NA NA CSVDLGVSYGYTF TGCAGCGTTGACCTGGGGGTGAGCTATGGCTACACCTTC
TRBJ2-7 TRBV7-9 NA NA CASSLSEGMYEQYF TGTGCCAGCAGCTTGAGTGAGGGGATGTACGAGCAGTACTTC
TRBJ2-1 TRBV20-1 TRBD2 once CSARDPLAAYNEQFF TGCAGTGCTAGAGACCCGCTAGCGGCCTACAATGAGCAGTTCTTC
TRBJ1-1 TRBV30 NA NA CAWRGDRTEAFF TGTGCCTGGAGAGGCGATCGGACTGAAGCTTTCTTT
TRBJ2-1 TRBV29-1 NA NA CSVRGSSYNEQFF TGCAGCGTTCGAGGTAGCTCCTACAATGAGCAGTTCTTC
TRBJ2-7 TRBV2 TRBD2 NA CASSEGGLASSYEQYF TGTGCCAGCAGTGAGGGGGGACTAGCGAGCTCCTACGAGCAGTACTTC
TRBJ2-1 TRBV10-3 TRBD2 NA CAISERLAGVFRDEQFF TGTGCCATCAGTGAGCGTCTAGCGGGAGTGTTTAGGGATGAGCAGTTCTTC
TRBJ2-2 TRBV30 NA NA CAWSHGGTFNTGELFF TGTGCCTGGAGCCACGGGGGGACATTTAACACCGGGGAGCTGTTTTTT
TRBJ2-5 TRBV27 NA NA CASSLSPGETQYF TGTGCCAGCAGTTTATCACCGGGGGAGACCCAGTACTTC
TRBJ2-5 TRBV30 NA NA CAWTGLRETQYF TGTGCCTGGACAGGGTTAAGGGAGACCCAGTACTTC
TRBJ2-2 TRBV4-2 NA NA CASSKTSHGELFF TGTGCCAGCAGCAAGACTAGTCACGGGGAGCTGTTTTTT
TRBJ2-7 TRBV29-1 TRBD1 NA CSGRTGSSYEQYF TGCAGCGGGCGGACAGGTAGTTCCTACGAGCAGTACTTC
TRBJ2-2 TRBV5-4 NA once CASTFGGLNLNTGELFF TGTGCCAGCACCTTTGGGGGACTTAACCTGAACACCGGGGAGCTGTTTTTT
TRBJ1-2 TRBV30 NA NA CAWRDRTNYGYTF TGTGCCTGGAGGGACCGCACTAACTATGGCTACACCTTC
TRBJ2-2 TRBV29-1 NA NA CSVEGPTADYTGELFF TGCAGCGTTGAAGGGCCGACAGCCGATTACACCGGGGAGCTGTTTTTT
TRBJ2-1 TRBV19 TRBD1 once CASSLTGSAEQFF TGTGCCAGTAGTTTGACAGGGTCGGCTGAGCAGTTCTTC
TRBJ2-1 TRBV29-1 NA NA CSVGTISYNEQFF TGCAGCGTTGGGACAATCTCCTACAATGAGCAGTTCTTC
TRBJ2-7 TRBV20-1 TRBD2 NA CSARGEQAGGPFEQYF TGCAGTGCTAGAGGGGAGCAGGCGGGAGGGCCTTTCGAGCAGTACTTC
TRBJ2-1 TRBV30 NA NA CAWSLTGKSYNEQFF TGTGCCTGGAGTTTGACAGGAAAATCCTACAATGAGCAGTTCTTC
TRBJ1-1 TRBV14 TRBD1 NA CASSHHSPYRGQAFF TGTGCCAGCAGCCATCACTCTCCATACAGGGGGCAAGCTTTCTTT
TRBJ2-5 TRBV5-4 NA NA CASSLQGSSYQETQYF TGTGCCAGCAGCTTGCAGGGGTCATCGTACCAAGAGACCCAGTACTTC
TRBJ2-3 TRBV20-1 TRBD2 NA CSADEAGLRTDTQYF TGCAGTGCCGATGAAGCGGGGTTGAGAACAGATACGCAGTATTTT